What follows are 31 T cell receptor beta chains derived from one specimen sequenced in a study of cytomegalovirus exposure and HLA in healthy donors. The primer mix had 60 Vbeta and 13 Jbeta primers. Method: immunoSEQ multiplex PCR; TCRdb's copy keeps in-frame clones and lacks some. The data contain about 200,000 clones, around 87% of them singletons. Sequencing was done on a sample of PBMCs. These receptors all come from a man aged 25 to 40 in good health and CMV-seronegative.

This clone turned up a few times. CDR3 nucleotide sequence: TGTGCCAGCAGGTACAGGGGGCGGAACACTGAAGCTTTCTTT. It yields the protein CASRYRGRNTEAFF. The chain carries TRBV10-3 and TRBJ1-1; 9 positions agree with TRBD1. The CDR3 is made up of 14 amino acids. Trimming at V came to 10 bases and at J to 1 base, leaving 7 bases not matched to a gene. CDR1 is ENHRY and CDR2 is SYGVKD in the germline V gene.

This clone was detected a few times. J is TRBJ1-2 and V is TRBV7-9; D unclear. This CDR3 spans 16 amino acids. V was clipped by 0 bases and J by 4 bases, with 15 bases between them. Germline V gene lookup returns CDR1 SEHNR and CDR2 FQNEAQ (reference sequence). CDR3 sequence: CASSLANGVHLYGYTF. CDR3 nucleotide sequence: TGTGCCAGCAGCTTAGCGAACGGGGTCCATCTCTATGGCTACACCTTC.

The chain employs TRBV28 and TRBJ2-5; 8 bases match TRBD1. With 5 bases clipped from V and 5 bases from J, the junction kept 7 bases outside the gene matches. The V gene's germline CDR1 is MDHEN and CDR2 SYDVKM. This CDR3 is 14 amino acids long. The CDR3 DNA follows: TGTGCCAGCAGTACCCCCCGACAGGGGGAGACCCAGTACTTC. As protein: CASSTPRQGETQYF.

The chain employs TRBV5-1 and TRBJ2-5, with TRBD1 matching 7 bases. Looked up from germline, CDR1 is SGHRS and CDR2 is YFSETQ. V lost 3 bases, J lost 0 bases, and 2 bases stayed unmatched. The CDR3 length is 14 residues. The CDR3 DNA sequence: TGCGCCAGCAGCTGGGGGACAGACCAAGAGACCCAGTACTTC. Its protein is CASSWGTDQETQYF. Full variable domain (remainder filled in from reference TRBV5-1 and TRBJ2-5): KAGVTQTPRYLIKTRGQQVTLSCSPISGHRSVSWYQQTPGQGLQFLFEYFSETQRNKGNFPGRFSGRQFSNSRSEMNVSTLELGDSALYLCASSWGTDQETQYFGPGTRLLVL.

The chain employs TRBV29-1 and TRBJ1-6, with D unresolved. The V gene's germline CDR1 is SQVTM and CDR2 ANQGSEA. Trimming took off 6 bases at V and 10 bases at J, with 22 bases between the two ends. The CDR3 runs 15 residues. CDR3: CSVPGVPGVWSPLHF. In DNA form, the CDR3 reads TGCAGCGTCCCTGGCGTCCCAGGTGTATGGTCACCCCTCCACTTT.

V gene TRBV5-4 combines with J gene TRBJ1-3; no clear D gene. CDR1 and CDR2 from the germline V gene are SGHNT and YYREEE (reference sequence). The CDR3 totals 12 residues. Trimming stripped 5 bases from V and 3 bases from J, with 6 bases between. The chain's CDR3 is CASRRDGNTIYF. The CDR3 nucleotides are TGTGCCAGCAGGCGTGATGGAAACACCATATATTTT.

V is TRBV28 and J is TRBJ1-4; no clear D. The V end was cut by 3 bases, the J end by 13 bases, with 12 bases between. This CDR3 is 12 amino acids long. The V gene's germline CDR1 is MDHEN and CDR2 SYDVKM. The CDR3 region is CASSFQDTRLFF. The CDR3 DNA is TGTGCCAGCAGTTTTCAGGATACTAGACTGTTTTTT.

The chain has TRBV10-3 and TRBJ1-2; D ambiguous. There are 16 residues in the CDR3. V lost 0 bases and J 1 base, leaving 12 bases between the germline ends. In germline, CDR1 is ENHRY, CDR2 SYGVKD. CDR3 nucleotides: TGTGCCATCAGTGAGTCGTCAGGTTTCCGTAACTATGGCTACACCTTC. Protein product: CAISESSGFRNYGYTF.

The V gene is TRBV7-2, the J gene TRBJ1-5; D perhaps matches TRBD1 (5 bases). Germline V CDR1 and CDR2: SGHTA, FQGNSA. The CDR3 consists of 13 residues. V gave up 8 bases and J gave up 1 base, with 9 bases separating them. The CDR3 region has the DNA TGTGCCAGCGGGAGGGACAGCAATCAGCCCCAGCATTTT. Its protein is CASGRDSNQPQHF.

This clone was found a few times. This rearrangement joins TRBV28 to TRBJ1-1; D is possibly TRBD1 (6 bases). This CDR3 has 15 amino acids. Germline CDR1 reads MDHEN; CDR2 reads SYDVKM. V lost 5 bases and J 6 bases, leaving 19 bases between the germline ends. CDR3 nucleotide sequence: TGTGCCAGCAGTCGATCCCAACGGACAGATCCTGAAGCTTTCTTT. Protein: CASSRSQRTDPEAFF.

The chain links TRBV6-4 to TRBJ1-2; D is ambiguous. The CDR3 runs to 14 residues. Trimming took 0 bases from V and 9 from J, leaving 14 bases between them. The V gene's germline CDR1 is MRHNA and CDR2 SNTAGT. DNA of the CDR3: TGTGCCAGCAGTGACTCGGGCCTACCCCATCGCTACACCTTC. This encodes CASSDSGLPHRYTF.

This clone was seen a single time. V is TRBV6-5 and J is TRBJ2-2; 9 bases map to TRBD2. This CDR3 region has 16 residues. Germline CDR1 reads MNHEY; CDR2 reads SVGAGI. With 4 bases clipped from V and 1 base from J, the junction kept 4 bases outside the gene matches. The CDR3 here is CASSFSTSGNTGELFF. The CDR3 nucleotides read TGTGCCAGCAGTTTTTCGACTAGCGGGAACACCGGGGAGCTGTTTTTT.

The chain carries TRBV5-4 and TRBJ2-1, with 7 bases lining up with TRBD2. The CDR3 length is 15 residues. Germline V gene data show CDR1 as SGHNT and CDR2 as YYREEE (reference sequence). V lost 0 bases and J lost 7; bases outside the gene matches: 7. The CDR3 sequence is CASSLGGRAWNEQFF. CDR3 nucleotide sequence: TGTGCCAGCAGCTTGGGGGGGAGGGCCTGGAATGAGCAGTTCTTC.

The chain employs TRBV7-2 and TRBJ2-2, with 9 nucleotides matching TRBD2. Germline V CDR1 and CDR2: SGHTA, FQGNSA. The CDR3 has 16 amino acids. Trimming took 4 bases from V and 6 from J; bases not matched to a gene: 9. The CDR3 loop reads CASSSSRAGGPGELFF. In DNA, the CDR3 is TGTGCCAGCAGCTCTAGCCGGGCGGGAGGGCCCGGGGAGCTGTTTTTT. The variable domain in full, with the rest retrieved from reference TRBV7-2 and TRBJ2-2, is GAGVSQSPSNKVTEKGKDVELRCDPISGHTALYWYRQSLGQGLEFLIYFQGNSAPDKSGLPSDRFSAERTGGSVSTLTIQRTQQEDSAVYLCASSSSRAGGPGELFFGEGSRLTVL.

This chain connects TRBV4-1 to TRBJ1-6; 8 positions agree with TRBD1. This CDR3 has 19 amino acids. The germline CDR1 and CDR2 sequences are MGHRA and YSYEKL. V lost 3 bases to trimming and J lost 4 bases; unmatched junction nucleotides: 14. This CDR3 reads CASSHGQGYEGLYNSPLHF. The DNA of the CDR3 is TGCGCCAGCAGCCACGGACAGGGTTATGAAGGGCTATATAATTCACCCCTCCACTTT.

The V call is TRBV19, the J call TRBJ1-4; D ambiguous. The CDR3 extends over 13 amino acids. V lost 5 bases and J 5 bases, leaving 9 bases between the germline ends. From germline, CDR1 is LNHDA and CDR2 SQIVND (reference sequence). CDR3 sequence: CASSPSTNEKLFF. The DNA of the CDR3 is TGTGCCAGTAGTCCTTCGACAAATGAAAAACTGTTTTTT. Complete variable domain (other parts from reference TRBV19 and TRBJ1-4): DGGITQSPKYLFRKEGQNVTLSCEQNLNHDAMYWYRQDPGQGLRLIYYSQIVNDFQKGDIAEGYSVSREKKESFPLTVTSAQKNPTAFYLCASSPSTNEKLFFGSGTQLSVL.

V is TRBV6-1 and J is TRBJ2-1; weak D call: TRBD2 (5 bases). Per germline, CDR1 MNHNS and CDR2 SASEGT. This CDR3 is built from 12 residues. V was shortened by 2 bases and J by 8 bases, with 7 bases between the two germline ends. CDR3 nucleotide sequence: TGTGCCAGCAGTGAAAGAGGGTATGAGCAGTTCTTC. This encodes CASSERGYEQFF.

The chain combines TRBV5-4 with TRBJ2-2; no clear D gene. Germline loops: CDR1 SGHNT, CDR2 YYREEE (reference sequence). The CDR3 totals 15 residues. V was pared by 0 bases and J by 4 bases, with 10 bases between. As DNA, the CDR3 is TGTGCCAGCAGCTTGGGCGGCAAACCCACCGGGGAGCTGTTTTTT. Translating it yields CASSLGGKPTGELFF.

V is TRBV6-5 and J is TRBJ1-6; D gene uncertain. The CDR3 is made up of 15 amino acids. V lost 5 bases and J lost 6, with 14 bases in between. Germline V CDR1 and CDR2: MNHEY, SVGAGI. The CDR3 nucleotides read TGTGCCAGCAGTGCTAGGGTAACTAGTAATTCACCCCTCCACTTT. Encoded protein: CASSARVTSNSPLHF.

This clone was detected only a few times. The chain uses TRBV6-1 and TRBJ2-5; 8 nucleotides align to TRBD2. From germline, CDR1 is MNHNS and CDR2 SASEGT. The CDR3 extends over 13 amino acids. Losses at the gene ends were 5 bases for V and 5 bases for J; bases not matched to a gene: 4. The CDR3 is CASSPGGAETQYF. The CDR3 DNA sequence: TGTGCCAGCAGTCCGGGGGGGGCGGAGACCCAGTACTTC.

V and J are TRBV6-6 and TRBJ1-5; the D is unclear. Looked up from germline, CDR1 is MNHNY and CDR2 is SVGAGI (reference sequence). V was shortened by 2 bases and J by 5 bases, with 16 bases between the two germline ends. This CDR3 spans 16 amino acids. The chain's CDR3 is CASSYQTGDTDQPQHF. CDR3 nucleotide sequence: TGTGCCAGCAGTTACCAAACGGGAGACACTGATCAGCCCCAGCATTTT.

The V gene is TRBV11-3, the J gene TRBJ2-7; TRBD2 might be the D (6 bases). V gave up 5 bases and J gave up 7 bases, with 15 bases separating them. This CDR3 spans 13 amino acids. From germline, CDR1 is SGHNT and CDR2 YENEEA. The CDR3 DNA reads TGTGCCAGCAGCAGCGGAGGGGTCTTAGAGCAGTACTTC. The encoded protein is CASSSGGVLEQYF.

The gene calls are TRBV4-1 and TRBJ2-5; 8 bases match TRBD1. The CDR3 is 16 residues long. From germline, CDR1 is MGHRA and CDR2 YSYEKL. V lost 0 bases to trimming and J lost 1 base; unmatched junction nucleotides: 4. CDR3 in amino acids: CASSQERDRLQETQYF. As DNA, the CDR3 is TGCGCCAGCAGCCAAGAAAGGGACAGGCTCCAAGAGACCCAGTACTTC.

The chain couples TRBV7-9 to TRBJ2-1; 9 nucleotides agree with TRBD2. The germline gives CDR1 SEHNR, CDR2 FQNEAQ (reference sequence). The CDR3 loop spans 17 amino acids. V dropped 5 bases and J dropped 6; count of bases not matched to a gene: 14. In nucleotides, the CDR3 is TGTGCCAGCAGCGCCCCGGCGTCTAGCGGGGAGGGCAATGAGCAGTTCTTC. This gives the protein CASSAPASSGEGNEQFF.

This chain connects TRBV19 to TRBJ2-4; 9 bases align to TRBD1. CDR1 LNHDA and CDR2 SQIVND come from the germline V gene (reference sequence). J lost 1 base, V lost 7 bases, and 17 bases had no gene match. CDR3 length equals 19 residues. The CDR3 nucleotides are TGTGCCAGTACCGCTGGGACAGGGACGGTCGGTGGGGCCAAAAACATTCAGTACTTC. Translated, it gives CASTAGTGTVGGAKNIQYF.

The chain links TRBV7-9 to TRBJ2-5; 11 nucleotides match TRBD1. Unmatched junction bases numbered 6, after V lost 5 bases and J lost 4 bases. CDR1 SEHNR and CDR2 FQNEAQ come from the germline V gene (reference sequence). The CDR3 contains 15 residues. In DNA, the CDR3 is TGTGCCAGCAGCCTATGGACAGGGGGCGCAGAGACCCAGTACTTC. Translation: CASSLWTGGAETQYF.

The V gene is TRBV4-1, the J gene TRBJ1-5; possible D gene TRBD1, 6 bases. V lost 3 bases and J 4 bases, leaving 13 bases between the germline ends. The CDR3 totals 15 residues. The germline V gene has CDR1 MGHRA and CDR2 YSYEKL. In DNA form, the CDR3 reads TGCGCCAGCAGCCAGGAGGACAGATTAAATCAGCCCCAGCATTTT. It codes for CASSQEDRLNQPQHF.

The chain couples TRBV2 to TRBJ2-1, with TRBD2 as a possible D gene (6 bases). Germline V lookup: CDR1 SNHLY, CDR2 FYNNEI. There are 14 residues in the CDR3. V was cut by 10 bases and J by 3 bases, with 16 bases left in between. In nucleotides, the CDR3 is TGTGCCATCCCCCGGGACTGGGACTACAATGAGCAGTTCTTC. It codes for CAIPRDWDYNEQFF.

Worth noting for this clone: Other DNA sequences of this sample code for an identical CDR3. Here the CDR3 reads CASSIRRNTEAFF. In DNA, the CDR3 is TGTGCCAGTAGTATTCGCAGGAACACTGAAGCTTTCTTT. The chain couples TRBV19 to TRBJ1-1; D is uncertain. The germline V gene has CDR1 LNHDA and CDR2 SQIVND (reference sequence). CDR3 length: 13 residues. V was trimmed by 3 bases and J by 1 base, leaving 6 bases between them.

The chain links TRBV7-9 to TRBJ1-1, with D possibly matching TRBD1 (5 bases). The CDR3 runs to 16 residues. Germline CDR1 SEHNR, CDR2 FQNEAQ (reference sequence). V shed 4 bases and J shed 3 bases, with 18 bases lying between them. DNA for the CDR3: TGTGCCAGCAGCTCGGGTCAGGGTGGAGGGGACACTGAAGCTTTCTTT. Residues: CASSSGQGGGDTEAFF.

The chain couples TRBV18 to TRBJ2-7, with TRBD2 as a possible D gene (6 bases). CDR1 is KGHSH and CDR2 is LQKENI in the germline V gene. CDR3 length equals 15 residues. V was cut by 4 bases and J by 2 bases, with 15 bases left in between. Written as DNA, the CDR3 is TGTGCCAGCTCACGAAGTCGGGACTCTCCCTACGAGCAGTACTTC. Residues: CASSRSRDSPYEQYF.